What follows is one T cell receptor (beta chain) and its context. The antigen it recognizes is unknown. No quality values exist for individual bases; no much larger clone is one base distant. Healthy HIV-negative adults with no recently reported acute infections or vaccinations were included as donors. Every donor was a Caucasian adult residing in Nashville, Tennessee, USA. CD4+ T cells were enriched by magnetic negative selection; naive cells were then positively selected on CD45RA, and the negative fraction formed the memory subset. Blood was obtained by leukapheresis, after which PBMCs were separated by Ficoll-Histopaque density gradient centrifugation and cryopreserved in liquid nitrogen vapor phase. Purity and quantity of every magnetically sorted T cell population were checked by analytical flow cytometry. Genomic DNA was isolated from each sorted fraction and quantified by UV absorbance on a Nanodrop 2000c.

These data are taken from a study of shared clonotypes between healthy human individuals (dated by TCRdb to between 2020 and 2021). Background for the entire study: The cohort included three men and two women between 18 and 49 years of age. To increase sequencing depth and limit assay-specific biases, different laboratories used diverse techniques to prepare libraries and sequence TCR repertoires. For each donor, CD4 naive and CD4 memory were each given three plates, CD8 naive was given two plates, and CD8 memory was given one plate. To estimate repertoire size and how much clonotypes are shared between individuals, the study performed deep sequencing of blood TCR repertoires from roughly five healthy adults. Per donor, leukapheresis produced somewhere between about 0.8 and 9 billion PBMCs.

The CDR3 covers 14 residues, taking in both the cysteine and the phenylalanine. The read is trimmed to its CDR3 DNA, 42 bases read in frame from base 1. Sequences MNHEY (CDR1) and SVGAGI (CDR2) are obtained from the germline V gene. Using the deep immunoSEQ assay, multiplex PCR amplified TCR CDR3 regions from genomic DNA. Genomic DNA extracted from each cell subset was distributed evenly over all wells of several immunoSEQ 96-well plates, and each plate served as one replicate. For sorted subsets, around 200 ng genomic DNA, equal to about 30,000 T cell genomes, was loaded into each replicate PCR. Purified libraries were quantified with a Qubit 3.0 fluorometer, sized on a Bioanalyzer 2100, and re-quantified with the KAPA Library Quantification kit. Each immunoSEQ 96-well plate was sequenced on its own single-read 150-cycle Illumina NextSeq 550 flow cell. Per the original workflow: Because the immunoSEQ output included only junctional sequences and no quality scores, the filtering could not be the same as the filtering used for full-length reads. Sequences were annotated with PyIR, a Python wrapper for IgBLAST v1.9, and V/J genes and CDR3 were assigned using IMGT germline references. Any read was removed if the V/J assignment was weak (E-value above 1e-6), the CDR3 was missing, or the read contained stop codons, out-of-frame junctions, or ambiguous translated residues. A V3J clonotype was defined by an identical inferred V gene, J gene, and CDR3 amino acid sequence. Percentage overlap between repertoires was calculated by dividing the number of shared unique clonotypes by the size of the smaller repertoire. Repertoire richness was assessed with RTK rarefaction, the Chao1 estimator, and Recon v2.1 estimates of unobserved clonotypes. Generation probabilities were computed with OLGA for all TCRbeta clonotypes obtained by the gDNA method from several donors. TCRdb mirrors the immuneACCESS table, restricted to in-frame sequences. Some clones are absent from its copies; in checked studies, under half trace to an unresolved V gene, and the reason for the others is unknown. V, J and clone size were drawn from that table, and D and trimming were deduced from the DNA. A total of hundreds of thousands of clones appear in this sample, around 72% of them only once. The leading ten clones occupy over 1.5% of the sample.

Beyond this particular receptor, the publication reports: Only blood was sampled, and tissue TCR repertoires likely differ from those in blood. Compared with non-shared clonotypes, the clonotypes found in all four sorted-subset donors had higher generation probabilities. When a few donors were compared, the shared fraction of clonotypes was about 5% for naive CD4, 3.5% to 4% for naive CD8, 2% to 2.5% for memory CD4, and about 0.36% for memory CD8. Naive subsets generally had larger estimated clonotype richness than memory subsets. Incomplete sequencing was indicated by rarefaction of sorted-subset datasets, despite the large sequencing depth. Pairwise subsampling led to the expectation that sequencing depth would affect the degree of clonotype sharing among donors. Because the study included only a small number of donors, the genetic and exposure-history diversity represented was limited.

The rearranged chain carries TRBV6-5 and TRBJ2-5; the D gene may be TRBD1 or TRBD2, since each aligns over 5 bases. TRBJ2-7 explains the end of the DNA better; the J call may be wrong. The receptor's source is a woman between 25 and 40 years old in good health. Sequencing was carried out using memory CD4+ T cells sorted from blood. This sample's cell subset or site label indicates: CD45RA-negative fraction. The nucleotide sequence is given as TGTGCCAGCAGTTACTTGGGGGAGACCTACGAGCAGTACTTC. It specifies CASSYLGETYEQYF.